Listed here is a single T cell receptor (beta chain). This record comes from a study of cytomegalovirus exposure and HLA in healthy donors. The PCR was carried out with 60 Vbeta primers and 13 Jbeta primers. Here immunoSEQ multiplex PCR was the method, and the copy in TCRdb shows in-frame clones only, minus some. Of fewer than 200,000 clones in the sample, almost 85% were seen once. The sequence was obtained from a woman in her fifties or sixties in good health and CMV-seronegative. Sequencing input: PBMCs.

Here the CDR3 DNA reads TGCAGCGTAGCCGGGATGGGCAACACAGATACGCAGTATTTT. The encoded protein is CSVAGMGNTDTQYF. V is TRBV29-1 and J is TRBJ2-3; D might be TRBD2 (5 bases). Germline V lookup: CDR1 SQVTM, CDR2 ANQGSEA. This CDR3 spans 14 amino acids. V was pared by 6 bases and J by 2 bases, with 15 bases between.